Here is one T cell receptor (beta chain) with its context. Trimming took 2 bases from V and 8 from J; bases not matched to a gene: 2. From germline, CDR1 is LGHNA and CDR2 YNFKEQ. The CDR3 totals 14 residues. RNA was extracted and reverse transcribed into cDNA as the sequencing template. Data came from immunoSEQ multiplex PCR; TCRdb stores just in-frame clones and leaves some out. Of more than 200,000 clones in the sample, about 64% were seen once. This specimen comes from a study of CD8+ T cells in alopecia areata. Indicated treatment: oral pan-JAK inhibitor, 5-10 mg twice daily. This sequence originates from a human donor with alopecia areata. This sample comprised CD4+ T cells sorted from blood, obtained at week 4, from a patient treated with tofacitinib. This chain uses TRBV4-2 with TRBJ2-1; 11 bases match TRBD2. The CDR3 spells CASSQSLAGDEQFF. In DNA form, the CDR3 reads TGTGCCAGCAGCCAATCACTAGCGGGGGATGAGCAGTTCTTC.